This TCR beta chain was recorded in a study of shared clonotypes between healthy human individuals. Study results and caveats: Larger estimated richness was generally recorded for naive subsets relative to memory subsets.

Germline assignment: CDR1 SGHVS and CDR2 FQNEAQ. The length of the CDR3 is 15 residues. V shed 4 bases and J shed 3 bases, with 13 bases lying between them. Comment on this clone: Its specificity is not known.

Assay used: immunoSEQ multiplex PCR; TCRdb lists only in-frame clones, some missing. This sample has about 2.3 million clones, with approximately 93% found just once. The donors, all of them Caucasian adults, lived in Nashville, Tennessee. V gene TRBV7-8 combines with J gene TRBJ2-1; unclear D gene. Specimen: naive CD4+ T cells from PBMCs. As for subset: CD45RA+ positively selected. This clonotype was obtained from a man aged 18 to 30 in good health. Some clones in this sample may be carry-over from other donors' samples. DNA for the CDR3: TGTGCCAGCAGCTCTTCCTCAGCTCGCTACAATGAGCAGTTCTTC. Its translation is CASSSSSARYNEQFF.